Listed here are 25 T cell receptor beta chains from one sample, sequenced in a study of blood T cells in healthy people across ages (dated by TCRdb to 2014 to 2015). Library preparation used 5' RACE. Sequencing used an Illumina HiSeq 2500. A second 7 to 11 cycle PCR used a sample-barcoded 5' primer and a J-beta primer mix. TCRdb reworked the public reads: Q25 trimming with fastp, MiXCR clone assembly, productive beta chains retained. Each CDR3 protein gets just one entry, which takes the most common genes and DNA from the rows behind it. The sample table shows some 930,000 distinct CDR3 sequences, and 25% to 30% are seen once. 10% of the sample comes from the top ten. This same sample was also part of a study on T cells of mothers and their children.

The sequenced material came from blood. These TCRs come from a woman aged 40 to 50 in good health.

This clonotype appeared once. The chain combines TRBV28 with TRBJ2-3, with 7 bases identical to TRBD1. V lost 6 bases to trimming and J lost 5 bases; unmatched junction nucleotides: 17. CDR1 MDHEN and CDR2 SYDVKM come from the germline V gene. The CDR3 is made up of 17 amino acids. The CDR3 nucleotides are TGTGCCAGCAGACCCGCCCCCGGGACAGTTTATGAAGATACGCAGTATTTT. Encoded protein: CASRPAPGTVYEDTQYF.

This clonotype was seen ten or more times. This chain connects TRBV21-1 to TRBJ2-7; the tabulated D call, TRBD2, remains unverified against the DNA. TRBV21-1 is classified as a pseudogene. The CDR3 loop spans 16 amino acids. CDR3 residues: CASSPKRDKRRYEQYF. In nucleotides, the CDR3 is TGTGCCAGCAGCCCAAAGAGGGATAAGAGGCGCTACGAGCAGTACTTC.

This CDR3 reads CSARQASGGPTNKNIQYF. DNA for the CDR3: TGCAGTGCTAGACAGGCTAGCGGGGGACCCACCAATAAAAACATTCAGTACTTC. The chain links TRBV20-1 to TRBJ2-4, with TRBD2 identical over 10 bases. Trimming took 2 bases from V and 4 from J; bases not matched to a gene: 14. The CDR3 is 18 residues long. Germline CDR1 and CDR2: DFQATT and SNEGSKA (reference sequence).

This clonotype came up many times. V gene TRBV20-1 combines with J gene TRBJ2-7; 11 bases are a match to TRBD2. This CDR3 spans 15 amino acids. From germline, CDR1 is DFQATT and CDR2 SNEGSKA (reference sequence). V gave up 4 bases and J gave up 2 bases; unmatched junction bases: 7. The CDR3 DNA sequence: TGCAGTGCTACCTTAGCGGGGGGGACTACCTACGAGCAGTACTTC. Translated: CSATLAGGTTYEQYF.

The rearrangement links TRBV4-1 to TRBJ2-5, with no clear D. The end of the DNA aligns better with TRBJ2-7, so the J call may be wrong. Germline CDR1 MGHRA, CDR2 YSYEKL. The CDR3 has 15 residues. CDR3 coding DNA: TGCGCCAGCAGCCAAGATTGGAAGGGCCACTACGAGCAGTACTTC. Protein sequence: CASSQDWKGHYEQYF.

This clonotype was seen a few times. The chain employs TRBV2 and TRBJ1-2; D gene uncertain. Germline-derived CDR1 and CDR2 are SNHLY and FYNNEI. V was shortened by 7 bases and J by 0 bases, with 12 bases between the two germline ends. This CDR3 region has 14 residues. CDR3 sequence (DNA): TGTGCCAGCATGGCAGACGGAGCTAACTATGGCTACACCTTC. Protein product: CASMADGANYGYTF.

This clonotype came up once. J is TRBJ2-3 and V is TRBV7-2; D uncertain. The V and J ends lost 1 base and 3 bases respectively, with 8 bases between them. The CDR3 has 14 amino acids. Germline loops: CDR1 SGHTA, CDR2 FQGNSA. The CDR3 sequence is CASSLEVTTDTQYF. The DNA of the CDR3 is TGTGCCAGCAGCTTAGAGGTGACAACAGATACGCAGTATTTT.

The V and J genes are TRBV7-2 and TRBJ1-1; possible D gene TRBD1, 6 bases. The CDR3 totals 13 residues. Deletions cut 10 bases from V and 2 bases from J, with 14 bases between. Germline CDR1 is SGHTA and CDR2 is FQGNSA. CDR3 sequence: CATFDRINTEAFF. The CDR3 nucleotides are TGTGCCACCTTTGACAGGATCAACACTGAAGCTTTCTTT. Supplemented by reference TRBV7-2 and TRBJ1-1, the full variable domain reads GAGVSQSPSNKVTEKGKDVELRCDPISGHTALYWYRQSLGQGLEFLIYFQGNSAPDKSGLPSDRFSAERTGGSVSTLTIQRTQQEDSAVYLCATFDRINTEAFFGQGTRLTVV.

The J gene is TRBJ1-5, the V gene TRBV2; no clear D gene. The CDR3 extends over 14 amino acids. CDR1 is SNHLY and CDR2 is FYNNEI in the germline V gene. V lost 3 bases and J 0 bases, leaving 6 bases between the germline ends. DNA for the CDR3: TGTGCCAGCAGTGACGCCTTTAGCAATCAGCCCCAGCATTTT. This encodes CASSDAFSNQPQHF.

This clonotype came up a few times. The chain is built from TRBV12-3 or TRBV12-4 and TRBJ2-7; the match to TRBD2 covers 10 bases. The CDR3 contains 15 residues. Unmatched junction bases numbered 5, after V lost 3 bases and J lost 3 bases. CDR3 DNA sequence: TGTGCCAGCAGTTTTTGGCTAGCGGGGGACTACGAGCAGTACTTC. Encoded protein: CASSFWLAGDYEQYF.

The chain joins TRBV13 to TRBJ2-3, with D unclear. The length of the CDR3 is 13 residues. V gave up 5 bases and J gave up 7 bases, with 13 bases separating them. Looked up from germline, CDR1 is PRHDT and CDR2 is FYEKMQ (reference sequence). In DNA, the CDR3 is TGTGCCAGCAGCCCACCAACCCAGTATACGCAGTATTTT. Residues: CASSPPTQYTQYF.

The chain is built from TRBV5-1 and TRBJ1-1; D not certain. Between the trimmed V and J ends, which lost 4 bases and 8 bases, there was a span of 21 bases. This CDR3 has 15 residues. Germline V gene sequence: CDR1 SGHRS, CDR2 YFSETQ. Here the CDR3 reads CASSPVVGGGPEAFF. In nucleotides, the CDR3 is TGCGCCAGCAGCCCAGTCGTGGGAGGAGGACCAGAAGCTTTCTTT.

In regard to this clonotype: Being one base from a much bigger clone, this may be a read error. The chain uses TRBV12-3 or TRBV12-4 and TRBJ2-1, with 15 bases fitting TRBD2. J was trimmed by 8 bases and V by 6 bases; bases with no gene match: 2. The CDR3 sequence is 14 residues long. The CDR3 nucleotides read TGTGCCAGCAGGTGGACTAGCGGGGGGGATGAGCAGTTCTTC. It is translated as CASRWTSGGDEQFF.

The chain is built from TRBV27 and TRBJ1-1, with D possibly TRBD1 on 6 matching bases. V was pared by 5 bases and J by 4 bases, with 17 bases between. The V gene's germline CDR1 is MNHEY and CDR2 SMNVEV (reference sequence). This CDR3 contains 15 residues. The CDR3 DNA reads as TGTGCCAGCAGTCCCCACAGGGATAAGAGCACTGAAGCTTTCTTT. It yields the protein CASSPHRDKSTEAFF.

The rearrangement links TRBV20-1 to TRBJ2-7, with D possibly being TRBD2 (6 bases). This CDR3 spans 18 amino acids. Trimming took off 0 bases at V and 7 bases at J, with 28 bases between the two ends. Looked up from germline, CDR1 is DFQATT and CDR2 is SNEGSKA (reference sequence). The CDR3 reads CSARDPDLGRGKGYEQYF. CDR3 coding DNA: TGCAGTGCTAGAGACCCTGATCTGGGGCGGGGAAAGGGCTATGAGCAGTACTTC.

This rearrangement joins TRBV20-1 to TRBJ1-1, with TRBD1 matching 12 bases. The germline V gene has CDR1 DFQATT and CDR2 SNEGSKA (reference sequence). Losses at the gene ends were 8 bases for V and 11 bases for J; bases not matched to a gene: 12. The CDR3 sequence is 13 residues long. This CDR3 is CSSTGTGGFGAFF. The CDR3 DNA follows: TGCAGTTCGACCGGGACAGGGGGCTTTGGGGCTTTCTTT.

This clonotype came up once. J is TRBJ2-1 and V is TRBV7-9; maybe TRBD2 (6 bases). CDR1 is SEHNR, CDR2 FQNEAQ, per germline (reference sequence). This CDR3 contains 14 residues. Trimming removed 5 bases at V and 13 bases at J, with 21 bases between. CDR3 loop: CASSPRAGTETQFF. The DNA of the CDR3 is TGTGCCAGCAGCCCCCGGGCGGGAACTGAGACCCAGTTCTTC.

This clonotype was counted at least ten times. The rearrangement uses TRBV5-4 and TRBJ2-3, with D hard to call. CDR1 and CDR2 (germline): SGHNT, YYREEE (reference sequence). The CDR3 length is 16 residues. Trimming pared 1 base from V and 2 bases from J, leaving 14 bases between. The CDR3 DNA follows: TGTGCCAGCAGCTTGATTTCCGGGTCCACCACAGATACGCAGTATTTT. This codes for CASSLISGSTTDTQYF.

The V and J genes are TRBV2 and TRBJ1-6; TRBD1 matches 9 bases. The germline gives CDR1 SNHLY, CDR2 FYNNEI. J lost 7 bases, V lost 6 bases, and 4 bases had no gene match. The CDR3 totals 14 residues. As DNA, the CDR3 is TGTGCCAGCAGAGGACAGGGGCGGAATTCACCCCTCCACTTT. As protein: CASRGQGRNSPLHF.

This clonotype was picked up one time. One end of the junction varies from germline; a read error may be responsible. The rearrangement uses TRBV2 and TRBJ1-2; 7 bases align to TRBD1. The CDR3 extends over 14 amino acids. From germline, CDR1 is SNHLY and CDR2 FYNNEI. CDR3 DNA: TGCGCCAGCAGGGAATTCGAGGGGGCGAGTGGCTACACCTTC. Translated, it gives CASREFEGASGYTF.

The genes are TRBV28 and TRBJ2-3, with TRBD1 matching over 9 bases. CDR1 is MDHEN and CDR2 is SYDVKM in the germline V gene. The CDR3 loop spans 16 amino acids. V lost 1 base, J lost 0 bases, and 2 bases stayed unmatched. The CDR3 loop reads CASSLSGTGSTDTQYF. CDR3 bases: TGTGCCAGCAGTTTATCCGGGACAGGGAGCACAGATACGCAGTATTTT. Supplemented by reference TRBV28 and TRBJ2-3, the full variable domain reads DVKVTQSSRYLVKRTGEKVFLECVQDMDHENMFWYRQDPGLGLRLIYFSYDVKMKEKGDIPEGYSVSREKKERFSLILESASTNQTSMYLCASSLSGTGSTDTQYFGPGTRLTVL.

This clonotype was counted many times. The genes are TRBV20-1 and TRBJ2-4; D uncertain. This CDR3 has 13 residues. From germline, CDR1 is DFQATT and CDR2 SNEGSKA (reference sequence). Trimming took off 0 bases at V and 1 base at J, with 4 bases between the two ends. The CDR3 spells CSARDRAKNIQYF. CDR3 DNA: TGCAGTGCTAGAGATCGCGCCAAAAACATTCAGTACTTC.

This clonotype has only a few counts. V gene TRBV5-1 combines with J gene TRBJ1-1; D is unclear. V gave up 0 bases and J gave up 1 base, with 10 bases separating them. Per the germline V gene, CDR1 is SGHRS and CDR2 is YFSETQ. This CDR3 is 15 amino acids long. The DNA for the CDR3 is TGCGCCAGCAGCTTGGGGTCATATACGAACACTGAAGCTTTCTTT. This encodes CASSLGSYTNTEAFF.

About this clonotype: The junction departs from germline at one end; a sequencing error may be responsible. V gene TRBV6-5 combines with J gene TRBJ1-6; the D gene is possibly TRBD1 (6 bases). This CDR3 comprises 17 residues. The germline gives CDR1 MNHEY, CDR2 SVGAGI. CDR3 region: CAGSYRGQSSYNSPLHF. CDR3 nucleotide sequence: TGTGCCGGCAGTTACCGCGGACAGAGCTCCTATAATTCACCCCTCCACTTT.

This clonotype was picked up many times. V and J are TRBV20-1 and TRBJ2-1; D not resolved. The CDR3 contains 11 residues. Germline V gene sequence: CDR1 DFQATT, CDR2 SNEGSKA (reference sequence). V dropped 4 bases and J dropped 6 bases, with 7 bases sitting between them. The DNA for the CDR3 is TGCAGTGCTAACATAGTCAATGAGCAGTTCTTC. Translated: CSANIVNEQFF.